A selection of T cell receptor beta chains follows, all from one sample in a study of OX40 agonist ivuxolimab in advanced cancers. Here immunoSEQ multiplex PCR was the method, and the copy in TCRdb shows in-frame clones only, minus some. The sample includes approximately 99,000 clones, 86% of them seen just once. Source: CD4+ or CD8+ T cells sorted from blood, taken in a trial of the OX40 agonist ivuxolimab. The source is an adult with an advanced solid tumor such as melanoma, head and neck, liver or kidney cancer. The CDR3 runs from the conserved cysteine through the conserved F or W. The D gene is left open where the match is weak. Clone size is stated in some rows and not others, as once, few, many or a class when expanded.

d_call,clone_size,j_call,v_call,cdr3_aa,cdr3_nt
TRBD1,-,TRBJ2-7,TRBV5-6,CASRLIDRGLGYVDEQYF,TGTGCCAGCAGACTGATCGACAGGGGGCTTGGGTACGTGGACGAGCAGTACTTC
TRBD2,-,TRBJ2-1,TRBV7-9,CASSTGGYNEQFF,TGTGCCAGCAGCACGGGGGGCTACAATGAGCAGTTCTTC
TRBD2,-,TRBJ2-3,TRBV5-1,CASSLPGLAGTSTDTQYF,TGCGCCAGCAGCTTACCGGGACTAGCGGGCACTAGCACAGATACGCAGTATTTT
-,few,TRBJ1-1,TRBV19,CASSYRADRAFF,TGTGCCAGTAGCTATAGGGCTGACCGGGCTTTCTTT
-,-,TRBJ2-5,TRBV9,CASSVRGSQETQYF,TGTGCCAGCAGCGTAAGGGGCAGCCAAGAGACCCAGTACTTC
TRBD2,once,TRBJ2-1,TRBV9,CASSVGSGFYYNEQFF,TGTGCCAGCAGCGTAGGTAGCGGGTTCTACTACAATGAGCAGTTCTTC
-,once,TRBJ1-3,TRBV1,CTSSQDRTGPGNTIYF,TGCACCAGCAGCCAAGATCGGACAGGGCCTGGAAACACCATATATTTT
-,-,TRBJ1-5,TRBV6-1,CASSSFPDQPQHF,TGTGCCAGCAGTAGTTTTCCAGATCAGCCCCAGCATTTT
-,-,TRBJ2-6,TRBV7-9,CASSLGKGSGANVLTF,TGTGCCAGCAGCTTAGGCAAGGGTTCTGGGGCCAACGTCCTGACTTTC
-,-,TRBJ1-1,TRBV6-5,CASSYATGPNTEAFF,TGTGCCAGCAGTTACGCTACAGGGCCGAACACTGAAGCTTTCTTT
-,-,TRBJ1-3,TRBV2,CASSESGISGNTIYF,TGTGCCAGCAGTGAAAGCGGGATCTCTGGAAACACCATATATTTT
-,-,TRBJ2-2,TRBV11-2,CASSWTDSRNTGELFF,TGTGCCAGCAGCTGGACAGACAGCCGGAACACCGGGGAGCTGTTTTTT
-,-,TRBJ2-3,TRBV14,CASSQAPLGQPLFGDTQYF,TGTGCCAGCAGCCAAGCCCCCCTCGGACAGCCTCTGTTTGGTGATACGCAGTATTTT
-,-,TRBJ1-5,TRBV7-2,CASSLAGASQPQHF,TGTGCCAGCAGCCTCGCGGGGGCTAGTCAGCCCCAGCATTTT
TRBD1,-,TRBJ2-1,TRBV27,CASSLVIGGLYNEQFF,TGTGCCAGCAGTTTGGTCATAGGGGGCCTCTACAATGAGCAGTTCTTC
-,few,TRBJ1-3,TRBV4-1,CASSQDFRGGLGNTIYF,TGCGCCAGCAGCCAAGATTTTCGCGGGGGCTTGGGAAACACCATATATTTT
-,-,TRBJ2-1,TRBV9,CASSARAGGSYNEQFF,TGTGCCAGCAGCGCTAGGGCGGGTGGGTCCTACAATGAGCAGTTCTTC
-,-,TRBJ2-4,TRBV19,CASEGFDTAKNIQYF,TGTGCCAGCGAGGGGTTTGACACGGCCAAAAACATTCAGTACTTC
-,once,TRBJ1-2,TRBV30,CAWSVHGSYGYTF,TGTGCCTGGAGTGTTCACGGCTCCTATGGCTACACCTTC
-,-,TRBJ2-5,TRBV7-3,CASSLAYQETQYF,TGTGCCAGCAGCTTAGCGTACCAAGAGACCCAGTACTTC
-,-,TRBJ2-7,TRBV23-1,CATPSGQVTHEQYF,TGCGCCACCCCATCTGGGCAGGTCACCCACGAGCAGTACTTC
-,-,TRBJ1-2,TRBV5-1,CASSFPRGEGYTF,TGTGCCAGCAGCTTCCCCAGGGGAGAAGGCTACACCTTC
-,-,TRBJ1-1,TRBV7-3,CASSSRKTEAFF,TGTGCCAGCAGCTCCCGCAAGACTGAAGCTTTCTTT
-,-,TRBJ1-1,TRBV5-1,CASSTGVMNTEAFF,TGCGCCAGCAGCACCGGGGTCATGAACACTGAAGCTTTCTTT
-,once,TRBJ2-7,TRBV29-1,CSASGEAGQYF,TGCAGCGCCTCTGGAGAGGCAGGGCAGTACTTC
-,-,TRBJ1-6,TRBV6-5,CASSYSTVAGNSPLHF,TGTGCCAGCAGTTACTCGACGGTGGCAGGCAATTCACCCCTCCACTTT
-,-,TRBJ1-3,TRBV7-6,CASSFTGGSGNTIYF,TGTGCCAGCAGCTTCACAGGAGGCTCTGGAAACACCATATATTTT
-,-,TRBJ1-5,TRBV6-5,CASSFTGSGNQPQHF,TGTGCCAGCAGTTTCACAGGGAGCGGCAATCAGCCCCAGCATTTT
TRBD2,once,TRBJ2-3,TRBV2,CASRVAGGLRTDTQYF,TGTGCCAGCAGGGTAGCGGGAGGGCTTAGGACAGATACGCAGTATTTT
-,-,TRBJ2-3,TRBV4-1,CASSQEGVGADTQYF,TGCGCCAGCAGCCAAGAAGGGGTGGGCGCAGATACGCAGTATTTT
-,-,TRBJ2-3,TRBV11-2,CASSPSPTDTQYF,TGTGCCAGCAGCCCCAGCCCGACAGATACGCAGTATTTT
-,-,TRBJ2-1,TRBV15,CATSSYNEQFF,TGTGCCACCAGCAGTTACAATGAGCAGTTCTTC
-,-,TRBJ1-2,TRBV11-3,CASSLVGTGTYGYTF,TGTGCCAGCAGCTTAGTAGGAACTGGGACCTATGGCTACACCTTC
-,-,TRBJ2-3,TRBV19,CASSMALEGTDTQYF,TGTGCCAGTAGTATGGCATTAGAGGGTACAGATACGCAGTATTTT
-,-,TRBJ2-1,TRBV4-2,CASSRQMEFGQNEQFF,TGTGCCAGCAGCCGGCAAATGGAGTTTGGTCAGAATGAGCAGTTCTTC
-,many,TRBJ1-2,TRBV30,CAWSVIGQRYYGYTF,TGTGCCTGGAGTGTAATAGGACAGAGATACTATGGCTACACCTTC
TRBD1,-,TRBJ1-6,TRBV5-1,CASSLVGQGKQNSPLHF,TGCGCCAGCAGCTTGGTAGGACAGGGAAAGCAAAATTCACCCCTCCACTTT
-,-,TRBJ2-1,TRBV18,CASSPYLNNEQFF,TGTGCCAGCTCACCGTACCTTAACAATGAGCAGTTCTTC
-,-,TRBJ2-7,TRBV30,CAWSPTGEEQYF,TGTGCCTGGAGCCCTACTGGGGAAGAGCAGTACTTC
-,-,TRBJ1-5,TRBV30,CAWSQASSNQPQHF,TGTGCCTGGTCCCAGGCGAGCAGCAATCAGCCCCAGCATTTT
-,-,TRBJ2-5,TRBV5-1,CASRYQGETQYF,TGCGCCAGCAGATACCAGGGGGAGACCCAGTACTTC
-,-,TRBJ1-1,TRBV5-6,CASSQGFATEAFF,TGTGCCAGCAGCCAAGGTTTTGCCACTGAAGCTTTCTTT
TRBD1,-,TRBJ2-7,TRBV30,CAWRPRGSSYEQYF,TGTGCCTGGAGGCCCAGGGGGAGCTCCTACGAGCAGTACTTC
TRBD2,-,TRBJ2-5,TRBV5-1,CASSPGLAGAVYQETQYF,TGCGCCAGCAGCCCGGGACTAGCGGGAGCGGTTTACCAAGAGACCCAGTACTTC
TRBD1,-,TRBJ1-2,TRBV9,CASSAGQPLGYTF,TGTGCCAGCAGCGCGGGACAGCCCCTGGGCTACACCTTC